This T cell receptor (beta chain) was identified during a study of T cells after yellow fever vaccination. Study background: Libraries from low-cell-number fractions were prepared with the SMART-Seq v4 Ultra Low Input RNA kit.

In making TCR cDNA, 5'RACE template switching added a universal primer site and UMIs to it. TCRdb fed the 5' RACE reads into MiXCR, producing one record per CDR3 protein. The sample has some 250,000 distinct CDR3 sequences, roughly 3.7% seen once. Note on this clonotype: Its antigen is currently unknown.

J gave up 7 bases and V 6 bases, and 5 bases lay outside the gene matches. This CDR3 spans 12 amino acids. Germline values: CDR1 DFQATT, CDR2 SNEGSKA (reference sequence). Study-level points and caveats: The secondary response peaked faster, at day 5 versus 15, but was weaker. At 95% to 97% for CD4 and 75% to 90% for CD8, most primary-vaccination clones showed up again after the booster.

Here the sequenced sample was PBMCs, taken 15 days after the yellow fever booster vaccination. The genes are TRBV20-1 and TRBJ1-4; 7 positions match TRBD1. This TCR was sampled from a young man who received the YFV17D yellow fever vaccine. CDR3 protein: CSATGAVEKLFF. The CDR3 region has the DNA TGCAGTGCAACAGGGGCGGTTGAAAAACTGTTTTTT.